These 6 T cell receptor beta chains came from one sample sequenced in a study of blood T cell repertoires in COVID-19. Some clones are missing from TCRdb's copy, which holds only in-frame ones; the method was immunoSEQ multiplex PCR. The repertoire holds approximately 120,000 clones, with 81% as singletons. The specimen sequenced was peripheral blood. The source is a woman aged 50 to 60 with acute or convalescent COVID-19.

This clone was seen once. V is TRBV5-1 and J is TRBJ2-7, with TRBD1 identical over 8 bases. CDR3 length equals 12 residues. Per germline, CDR1 SGHRS and CDR2 YFSETQ. V shed 4 bases and J 5 bases; nucleotides not matched to a gene: 2. DNA of the CDR3: TGCGCCAGCAGCCCGGACAGGGACGAGCAGTACTTC. Amino acids: CASSPDRDEQYF.

This chain connects TRBV2 to TRBJ2-5; D might be TRBD2 (5 bases). This CDR3 comprises 14 residues. Germline CDR1 reads SNHLY; CDR2 reads FYNNEI. V lost 5 bases and J lost 5, with 15 bases in between. Here the CDR3 DNA reads TGTGCCAGCAGTCAGCTAACTAGTGATGAGACCCAGTACTTC. Translation gives CASSQLTSDETQYF.

This chain links TRBV6-1 with TRBJ1-1; TRBD1 aligns across 9 bases. Losses at the gene ends were 2 bases for V and 11 bases for J; bases not matched to a gene: 9. The CDR3 is made up of 14 amino acids. Germline values: CDR1 MNHNS, CDR2 SASEGT. The DNA for the CDR3 is TGTGCCAGCAGTGAATCCGGACAGGGGCCGTATGCTTTCTTT. It yields the protein CASSESGQGPYAFF.

The chain is built from TRBV29-1 and TRBJ2-1; maybe TRBD2 (7 bases). The CDR3 extends over 15 amino acids. The germline CDR1 and CDR2 sequences are SQVTM and ANQGSEA. The CDR3 nucleotides are TGCACCGCTGCCCTAAGCGGGATAGGGGGCAATGAGCAGTTCTTC. Its translation: CTAALSGIGGNEQFF.

The chain couples TRBV9 to TRBJ2-1; 9 nucleotides line up with TRBD1. Trimming at V came to 4 bases and at J to 5 bases, leaving 4 bases not matched to a gene. The CDR3 spans 14 residues. In germline, CDR1 is SGDLS, CDR2 YYNGEE. CDR3 amino acids: CASSPRDRDNEQFF. In DNA, the CDR3 is TGTGCCAGCAGCCCCCGGGACAGGGACAATGAGCAGTTCTTC.

The gene calls are TRBV6-4 and TRBJ2-3, with TRBD2 matching over 13 bases. The germline gives CDR1 MRHNA, CDR2 SNTAGT. The CDR3 spans 16 residues. Unmatched junction bases numbered 6, after V lost 4 bases and J lost 5 bases. The CDR3 sequence is CASSATTSGGGDTQYF. CDR3 sequence (DNA): TGTGCCAGCAGTGCTACCACTAGCGGGGGGGGAGATACGCAGTATTTT.